This TCR beta chain derives from a study of long-term antiretroviral therapy in people with HIV. Overall study results and limits: HIV repertoire CDR3 lengths ranged less widely than those of controls.

The V and J ends lost 10 bases and 2 bases, in that order; junction bases with no gene match: 8. CDR1 is MNHEY and CDR2 is SMNVEV in the germline V gene (reference sequence). This CDR3 spans 13 amino acids. All donors provided no fewer than one pre-ART and no fewer than two post-ART PBMC samples. Treatment of all HIV participants took place in the United States. This clone was observed a handful of times. Its antigen is not known. Samples were assayed with immunoSEQ v3.0 at survey level. Measured with immunoSEQ multiplex PCR; TCRdb has only the in-frame clones, and not every one. The sample has some 26,000 clones; roughly three quarters are singletons.

The source of this sequence is a woman in her forties with HIV. Sequencing was performed on unsorted PBMCs, taken 1.1 years before starting antiretroviral therapy. This rearrangement joins TRBV27 to TRBJ2-7; 7 nucleotides line up with TRBD2. The CDR3 DNA is TGTGCCATCCTGACGGGGGGAGCCTACGAGCAGTACTTC. Amino acid sequence: CAILTGGAYEQYF.